The source of this TCR beta chain is a study of a mutant IDH1 vaccine in newly diagnosed glioma. Time point defined: week 47, end of study. Mutant IDH1 20-mer peptide, at 300 ug, made up each vaccine dose, with topical imiquimod. Eight vaccinations were given in weeks 1, 3, 5, 7, 11, 15, 19 and 23. This clone was detected only a few times. Its antigen is as yet unknown. The CDR3 covers 15 residues. V was trimmed by 3 bases and J by 8 bases, leaving 16 bases between them. Germline CDR1 MNHEY, CDR2 SMNVEV (reference sequence). The protocol was immunoSEQ multiplex PCR, while the TCRdb copy is restricted to in-frame clones and leaves out a portion. There are tens of thousands of clones in the sample; about nine tenths occur only once, and approximately 5.1% lies in the top ten.

This chain uses TRBV27 with TRBJ1-4; D gene unclear. The specimen comprised PBMCs, sampled from a glioma patient whose treatment included an IDH1 peptide vaccine. The TCR originated in a woman aged 40-49 years with glioma. CDR3 protein: CASSLGMRAGEKLFF. As DNA, the CDR3 is TGTGCCAGCAGTTTGGGGATGAGGGCTGGGGAAAAACTGTTTTTT. Full variable domain (missing parts from reference TRBV27 and TRBJ1-4): EAQVTQNPRYLITVTGKKLTVTCSQNMNHEYMSWYRQDPGLGLRQIYYSMNVEVTDKGDVPEGYKVSRKEKRNFPLILESPSPNQTSLYFCASSLGMRAGEKLFFGSGTQLSVL.